The following is a T cell receptor beta chain sequence with its context. CDR1 is SGHNT and CDR2 is YYREEE in the germline V gene (reference sequence). CDR3 length: 14 amino acids. Trimming took 0 bases from V and 5 from J, leaving 8 bases between them. The sample originates from a study of blood T cell repertoires in COVID-19. Study at large: The study drew acute and convalescent COVID-19 samples from the United States, Italy and Spain.

How the authors handled the data: Nucleated cell counts were estimated from reference gene primer amplification. Repertoires were generated with immunoSEQ multiplex PCR, while TCRdb's copy carries only in-frame clones and drops some. V and J calls and clone size are as listed in that table; D and trimming were resolved from the DNA. The sample holds around 200,000 clones, around 82% seen once. V is TRBV5-4 and J is TRBJ1-4, with a weak D call TRBD1 (6 bases). Sample: peripheral blood. This sequence originates from a middle-aged man with active or convalescent COVID-19. The CDR3 coding sequence is TGTGCCAGCAGCTTGGGGACAGCCAATGAAAAACTGTTTTTT. Its protein product is CASSLGTANEKLFF. Filled out from reference TRBV5-4 and TRBJ1-4, the complete variable domain reads ETGVTQSPTHLIKTRGQQVTLRCSSQSGHNTVSWYQQALGQGPQFIFQYYREEENGRGNFPPRFSGLQFPNYSSELNVNALELDDSALYLCASSLGTANEKLFFGSGTQLSVL.